This paragraph covers one T cell receptor (beta chain) sequence. The antigen is not known. Germline and junction disagree at one end, which may indicate a read error. There was relapse after autologous stem cell transplantation in every patient, and there was variation in brentuximab vedotin exposure. Patients showed best responses of complete response, partial response or progressive disease. The table came from immunoSEQ multiplex PCR; TCRdb's copy has only in-frame clones and leaves some out. The sample consists of approximately 27,000 clones, under 90% of them appearing once. This specimen belongs to a study of PD-1 blockade in classical Hodgkin lymphoma. Notes on the study in general: Exclusion covered patients beginning nivolumab under 1 year post-ASCT. By C4D1, CD4+ diversity increased significantly, especially in complete responders. Newly diagnosed and completely responding patients shared comparable baseline diversity.

Sequencing was performed on peripheral blood mononuclear cells (PBMCs), taken at baseline. The clonotype originates from a human donor with classical Hodgkin lymphoma.

In DNA, the CDR3 is TGTGCTAGCAGCTTAGGGATGCTGGGCACAGATACGCAGTATTTT. Translating gives CASSLGMLGTDTQYF. The rearrangement links TRBV7-7 to TRBJ2-3; D remains unclear. This CDR3 is 15 amino acids long. Germline CDR1 is SSHAT and CDR2 is FNYEAQ (reference sequence).